These T cell receptor beta chains were read from a single sample in a study of blood T cell repertoires in COVID-19. The repertoire was sequenced with immunoSEQ multiplex PCR; TCRdb's copy has only in-frame clones and lacks some. This repertoire shows 20,000 to 30,000 clones, 82% found once; its top ten account for approximately 8.6%. The sequenced sample consisted of peripheral blood. The receptor source for this set is a human donor in a cohort sampled during active COVID-19. Each CDR3 is given with its conserved first and last residue. A D gene is named only where the DNA matches it firmly. Clone sizes are given selectively: once, few, many, or a class where the clone is expanded.

j_call d_call clone_size v_call cdr3_length cdr3_nt cdr3_aa
TRBJ1-2 TRBD1 . TRBV4-2 13 TGTGCCAGCAGCCAAGAGCGGACAGGCGGCTACACCTTC CASSQERTGGYTF
TRBJ2-7 TRBD2 . TRBV13 17 TGTGCCAGCAGCTTAGGGGGACTAGCGGGTCCCTCCTACGAGCAGTACTTC CASSLGGLAGPSYEQYF
TRBJ1-1 . . TRBV2 14 TGTGCCAGCAGTGATGGGCTCGCGAACACTGAAGCTTTCTTT CASSDGLANTEAFF
TRBJ1-6 . . TRBV1 15 TGCACCAGCACCCTCGACAACAGGCATAATTCACCCCTCCACTTT CTSTLDNRHNSPLHF
TRBJ2-1 . . TRBV5-4 13 TGTGCCAGCAGCTTCACCGAGGGAAATGAGCAGTTCTTC CASSFTEGNEQFF
TRBJ2-3 . . TRBV15 14 TGTGCCACCAGCACTTCCCCACAGGCAGATACGCAGTATTTT CATSTSPQADTQYF
TRBJ2-7 TRBD2 . TRBV11-3 16 TGTGCCAGCAGCTTAGGGGTGATAGCGGGGGTTCCCGAGCAGTACTTC CASSLGVIAGVPEQYF
TRBJ2-1 . once TRBV15 13 TGTGCCACCAGCACCAGGTCTGCTTGGGAGCAGTTCTTC CATSTRSAWEQFF
TRBJ2-3 TRBD2 . TRBV5-1 15 TGCGCCAGCAGCTACGGGACTAGCGAGGCAGATACGCAGTATTTT CASSYGTSEADTQYF
TRBJ2-5 TRBD1 . TRBV9 14 TGTGCCAGCAGCCTCGGGACAGGCAAAGAGACCCAGTACTTC CASSLGTGKETQYF
TRBJ1-5 . . TRBV5-1 14 TGCGCCAGCAGCTTGGAAGGGGTCAATCAGCCCCAGCATTTT CASSLEGVNQPQHF
TRBJ2-1 TRBD2 . TRBV10-3 14 TGTGCCATCAGCCTAGCGGGGGGTAACAATGAGCAGTTCTTC CAISLAGGNNEQFF
TRBJ2-7 . . TRBV7-9 15 TGTGCCAGCAGCTTAGCGACGGGACAATCGAACGAGCAGTACTTC CASSLATGQSNEQYF
TRBJ1-2 . . TRBV27 14 TGTGCCAGCACCCCGGGGAGGGGCGATAGTGGCTACACCTTC CASTPGRGDSGYTF
TRBJ1-5 TRBD1 . TRBV6-5 15 TGTGCCAGCAGTAAGACAGGGATGGGCAATCAGCCCCAGCATTTT CASSKTGMGNQPQHF
TRBJ1-1 TRBD1 . TRBV5-6 14 TGTGCCAGCAGCCCTCCCGGGACAGGGACTGAAGCTTTCTTT CASSPPGTGTEAFF
TRBJ2-2 . . TRBV27 16 TGTGCCAGCACCCATTCCCCCCAAAGGGGTGCCGGGGAGCTGTTTTTT CASTHSPQRGAGELFF
TRBJ1-2 TRBD1 . TRBV18 13 TGTGCCAGCTCACCGGGACAGGACTATGGCTACACCTTC CASSPGQDYGYTF
TRBJ2-1 . once TRBV9 13 TGTGCCAGCAGCGTAGCCCAGATCAATGAGCAGTTCTTC CASSVAQINEQFF
TRBJ1-1 TRBD1 few TRBV7-9 16 TGTGCCAGCAGCCCGCTGCGGGACAGGGAGAACACTGAAGCTTTCTTT CASSPLRDRENTEAFF
TRBJ1-1 TRBD1 . TRBV7-2 15 TGTGCCGGGAAGGACAGGGTCCAAATGAACACTGAAGCTTTCTTT CAGKDRVQMNTEAFF
TRBJ2-2 TRBD2 . TRBV6-6 16 TGTGCCAGCAGTTACTCGGGCGGGGGGAACACCGGGGAGCTGTTTTTT CASSYSGGGNTGELFF
TRBJ1-6 TRBD1 . TRBV11-2 15 TGTGCCAGCAGCCTTACGGGACAGGGGAACTCACCCCTCCACTTT CASSLTGQGNSPLHF
TRBJ1-2 TRBD1 . TRBV24-1 24 TGTGCCACCAGTGATGGGACAGGGAGGGATGGGTGGGGTCTTGGTTTCCGAGCTAACTATGGCTACACCTTC CATSDGTGRDGWGLGFRANYGYTF
TRBJ1-1 TRBD1 . TRBV15 15 TGTGCCACCAGCAGAGCGACAGGGGTCGGGACTGAAGCTTTCTTT CATSRATGVGTEAFF
TRBJ2-3 TRBD2 . TRBV30 15 TGTGCCTATAGCGGGAGGGCCGAAAGCACAGATACGCAGTATTTT CAYSGRAESTDTQYF
TRBJ2-5 . . TRBV7-3 16 TGTGCCAGCAGCTTAATAGGCGGGGGCTATAAAGAGACCCAGTACTTC CASSLIGGGYKETQYF
TRBJ1-6 TRBD1 . TRBV6-5 15 TGTGCCAGCAGGGGCAGACAGGGGAATAATTCACCCCTCCACTTT CASRGRQGNNSPLHF
TRBJ2-7 TRBD1 few TRBV24-1 14 TGTGCCACCACGCCCAGGGACAGTCCCTACGAGCAGTACTTC CATTPRDSPYEQYF
TRBJ2-2 . few TRBV6-5 14 TGTGCCAGCAGGGCCCGGTCCGGGACCGGGGAGCTGTTTTTT CASRARSGTGELFF
TRBJ1-1 . few TRBV12-3/TRBV12-4 12 TGTGCCAGCAGTTTTAGATGGAGTGAAGCTTTCTTT CASSFRWSEAFF
TRBJ2-7 TRBD2 . TRBV10-3 13 TGTGCCATTCCTAGCGGGACTTTAATCGAGCAGTACTTC CAIPSGTLIEQYF
TRBJ2-7 TRBD2 . TRBV11-3 18 TGTGCCAGCAGCTTACTGAGTCTAGCGGGAGGGGTTTCCTACGAGCAGTACTTC CASSLLSLAGGVSYEQYF
TRBJ1-1 . . TRBV3-1/TRBV3-2 15 TGTGCCAGCAGCCACCTTTCCTCGGGGTGGGGGGATGCTTTCTTT CASSHLSSGWGDAFF
TRBJ1-6 TRBD1 . TRBV5-4 16 TGTGCCAGCAGCGGACGGACAGGGAGTTATAATTCACCCCTCCACTTT CASSGRTGSYNSPLHF
TRBJ1-1 . . TRBV4-3 15 TGCGCCAGCAGCCAAGATGGTTACAGTGACACTGAAGCTTTCTTT CASSQDGYSDTEAFF
TRBJ2-5 TRBD2 . TRBV6-2/TRBV6-3 18 TGTGCCAGCAGTTACCCGGGACTAGCGGGGGGCTCACAAGAGACCCAGTACTTC CASSYPGLAGGSQETQYF
TRBJ2-7 . . TRBV21-1 17 TGTGCCAGCAGCATTCGGCGACAGGGGGTTTCTGGATACGAGCAGTACTTC CASSIRRQGVSGYEQYF
TRBJ2-2 TRBD2 . TRBV7-3 15 TGTGCCAGCAGCTCCCGACTAGCTTACACCGGGGAGCTGTTTTTT CASSSRLAYTGELFF
TRBJ1-2 . . TRBV6-1 12 TGTGCCAGCAGTGAAACCAGGAATGGCTACACCTTC CASSETRNGYTF
TRBJ2-3 . . TRBV27 15 TGTGCCAGCAGTTTATGGGCCCAGAGCACAGATACGCAGTATTTT CASSLWAQSTDTQYF
TRBJ1-1 . . TRBV5-4 14 TGTGCCAGCAGCTCGGCGTGGTTGGGCGCTGAAGCTTTCTTT CASSSAWLGAEAFF
TRBJ2-1 . . TRBV7-9 15 TGTGCCAGCAGCTTAACGGGACAGGGACTAGTAAAGCAGTTCTTC CASSLTGQGLVKQFF
TRBJ2-5 TRBD2 . TRBV11-2 17 TGTGCCAGCAGCTTAGGCACTAGCGGGGGGCGGAAAGAGACCCAGTACTTC CASSLGTSGGRKETQYF
TRBJ2-1 TRBD2 . TRBV9 17 TGTGCCAGCAGCATTTCACTCTTAGCGGGAGGGCCTGGTGAGCAGTTCTTC CASSISLLAGGPGEQFF
TRBJ2-5 . few TRBV9 14 TGTGCCAGCAGCGTAGGGACTCTTCGAGAGACCCAGTACTTC CASSVGTLRETQYF
TRBJ1-2 TRBD1 few TRBV9 12 TGTGCCAGCAGCGGGACAGGGGTTGGCTACACCTTC CASSGTGVGYTF
TRBJ1-2 TRBD1 . TRBV27 16 TGTGCCAGCAGAGCCACCCGGGACAGCAACATCTATGGCTACACCTTC CASRATRDSNIYGYTF
TRBJ2-7 TRBD1 . TRBV9 15 TGTGCCAGCAGCTTAGGACAGGGAGGCCTCGGCGAGCAGTACTTC CASSLGQGGLGEQYF
TRBJ2-1 TRBD2 . TRBV28 15 TGTGCCAGCTTTAGCGGGTGGAGCTCCTACAATGAGCAGTTCTTC CASFSGWSSYNEQFF
TRBJ2-1 TRBD1 . TRBV24-1 15 TGTGCCACCTCCTCGGGACAGGGGGCGTCCAATGAGCAGTTCTTC CATSSGQGASNEQFF
TRBJ2-3 . . TRBV21-1 18 TGTGCCAGCAGCAAAGCCTCACTAGCGGGAGGAAGGACAGATACGCAGTATTTT CASSKASLAGGRTDTQYF
TRBJ2-6 . few TRBV18 15 TGTGCCAGCTCGTCGACAGGAAGCGGGGCCAACGTCCTGACTTTC CASSSTGSGANVLTF